This TCR beta chain was documented in a study of blood T cell repertoires in COVID-19. Germline V CDR1 and CDR2: LGHNA, YNFKEQ. This CDR3 has 15 residues. V lost 0 bases, J lost 3 bases, and 12 bases lay in between. In the original workflow: Nucleated cell number was recorded as an estimate derived from reference gene primer amplification. Profiling relied on immunoSEQ multiplex PCR, and the TCRdb table lists in-frame clones only, not all of them. The DNA was the basis for D and trimming; V, J and clone size are from that table. The table shows some 100,000 clones, with 70% to 90% occurring only once.

The receptor was derived from a woman in her sixties or seventies with acute or convalescent COVID-19. The chain employs TRBV4-2 and TRBJ2-7; D is uncertain. The sample consisted of peripheral blood. The CDR3 DNA follows: TGTGCCAGCAGCCAAGATGCGCGACACCACTACGAGCAGTACTTC. Protein sequence: CASSQDARHHYEQYF.